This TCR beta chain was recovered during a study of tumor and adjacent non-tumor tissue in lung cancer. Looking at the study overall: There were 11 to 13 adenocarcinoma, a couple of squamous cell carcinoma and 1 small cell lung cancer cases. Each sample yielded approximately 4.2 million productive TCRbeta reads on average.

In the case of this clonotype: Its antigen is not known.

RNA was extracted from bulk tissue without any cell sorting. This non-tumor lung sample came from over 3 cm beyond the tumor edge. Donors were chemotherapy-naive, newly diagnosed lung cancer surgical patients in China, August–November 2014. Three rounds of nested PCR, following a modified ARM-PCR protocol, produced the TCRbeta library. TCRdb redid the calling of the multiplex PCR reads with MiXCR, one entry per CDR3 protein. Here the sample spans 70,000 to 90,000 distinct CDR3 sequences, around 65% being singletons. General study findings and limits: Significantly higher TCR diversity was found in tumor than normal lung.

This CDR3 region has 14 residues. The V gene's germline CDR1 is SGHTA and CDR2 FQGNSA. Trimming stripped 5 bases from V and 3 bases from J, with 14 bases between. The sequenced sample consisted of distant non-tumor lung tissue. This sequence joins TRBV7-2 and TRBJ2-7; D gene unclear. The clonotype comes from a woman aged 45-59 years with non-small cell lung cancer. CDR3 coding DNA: TGTGCCAGCAGCCGATACGAGACAAGCTACGAGCAGTACTTC. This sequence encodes CASSRYETSYEQYF.